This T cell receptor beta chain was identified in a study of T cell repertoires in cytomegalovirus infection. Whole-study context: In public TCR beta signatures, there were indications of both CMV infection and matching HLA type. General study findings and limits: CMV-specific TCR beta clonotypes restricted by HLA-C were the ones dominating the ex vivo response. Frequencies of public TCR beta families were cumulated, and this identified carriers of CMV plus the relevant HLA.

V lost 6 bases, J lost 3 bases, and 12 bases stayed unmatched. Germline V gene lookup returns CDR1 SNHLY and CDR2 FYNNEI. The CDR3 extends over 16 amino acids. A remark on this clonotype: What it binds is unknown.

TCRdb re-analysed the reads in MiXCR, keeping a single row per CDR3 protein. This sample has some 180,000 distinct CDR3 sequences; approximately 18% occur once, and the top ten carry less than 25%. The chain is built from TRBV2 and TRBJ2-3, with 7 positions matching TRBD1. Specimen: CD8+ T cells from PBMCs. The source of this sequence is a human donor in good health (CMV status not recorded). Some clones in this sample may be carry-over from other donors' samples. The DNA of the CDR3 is TGTGCCAGCAGGGTACTTCAGGGGGTGGTAACAGATACGCAGTATTTT. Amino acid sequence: CASRVLQGVVTDTQYF.